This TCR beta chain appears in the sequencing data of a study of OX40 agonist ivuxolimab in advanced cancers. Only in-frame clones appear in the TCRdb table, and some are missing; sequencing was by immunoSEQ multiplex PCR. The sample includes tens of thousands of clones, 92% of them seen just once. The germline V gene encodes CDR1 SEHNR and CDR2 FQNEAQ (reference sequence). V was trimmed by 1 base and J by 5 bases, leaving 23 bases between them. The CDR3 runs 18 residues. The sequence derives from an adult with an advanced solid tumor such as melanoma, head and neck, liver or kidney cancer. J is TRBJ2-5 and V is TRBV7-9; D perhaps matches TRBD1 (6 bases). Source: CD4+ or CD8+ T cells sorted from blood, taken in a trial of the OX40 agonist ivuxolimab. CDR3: CASSLEIVGTRGWETQYF. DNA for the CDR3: TGTGCCAGCAGCTTAGAAATTGTGGGGACAAGGGGATGGGAGACCCAGTACTTC.